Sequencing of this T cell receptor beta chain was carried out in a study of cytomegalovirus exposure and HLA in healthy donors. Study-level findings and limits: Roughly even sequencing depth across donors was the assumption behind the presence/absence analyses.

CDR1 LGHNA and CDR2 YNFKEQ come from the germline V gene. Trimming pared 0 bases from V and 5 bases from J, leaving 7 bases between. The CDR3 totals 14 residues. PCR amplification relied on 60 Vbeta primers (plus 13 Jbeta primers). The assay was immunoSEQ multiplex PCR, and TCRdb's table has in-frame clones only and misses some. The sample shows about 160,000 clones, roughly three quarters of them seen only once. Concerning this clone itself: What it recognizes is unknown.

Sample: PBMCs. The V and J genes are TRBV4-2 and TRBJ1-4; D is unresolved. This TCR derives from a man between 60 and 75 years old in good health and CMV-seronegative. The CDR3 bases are TGTGCCAGCAGCCAAGATCGGAGGAATGAAAAACTGTTTTTT. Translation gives CASSQDRRNEKLFF.